Given below is one T cell receptor (beta chain) in context. Participants were aged about 18 to 90 years, lived in over 20 US areas, and enrolled virtually. Symptom resolution, clearance, or two negative PCRs marked the recovered donors of Cohort 3. The assay was immunoSEQ multiplex PCR, and TCRdb's table has in-frame clones only and misses some. The data hold some 330,000 clones, with roughly 90% observed a single time. This sample was taken from a study of blood T cell repertoires in COVID-19. In the study overall: The analysed material was cDNA or gDNA that came from T cells, B-cell-depleted T cells, or PBMCs.

Germline V gene lookup returns CDR1 SGHRS and CDR2 YFSETQ. This CDR3 region has 14 residues. V dropped 4 bases and J dropped 5; count of bases not matched to a gene: 7. The specimen sequenced was PBMCs or T cells enriched from blood (not recorded which). V usage is TRBV5-1 and J usage is TRBJ2-3; 7 bases fit TRBD2. The source is a woman aged 25 to 39 who had recovered from COVID-19. The CDR3 DNA sequence: TGCGCCAGCAGCCCTGGGAGGGCCGGAGATACGCAGTATTTT. Residues: CASSPGRAGDTQYF.